The 18 T cell receptor beta chains presented below share a single source sample, sequenced in a study of blood T cell repertoires in COVID-19. TCRdb's copy holds only in-frame clones and misses some; the assay was immunoSEQ multiplex PCR. The sample has approximately 330,000 clones, 90% seen once. The sequencing sample was made of peripheral blood. The receptors derive from a middle-aged woman with COVID-19, enrolled during active disease.

For this clone: Other DNA sequences of this sample code for an identical CDR3. The chain uses TRBV6-5 and TRBJ1-1; TRBD1 agrees at 7 bases. The germline V gene encodes CDR1 MNHEY and CDR2 SVGAGI. V lost 5 bases to trimming and J lost 0 bases; unmatched junction nucleotides: 6. The CDR3 is 15 residues long. The CDR3 loop is CASSRQGRMNTEAFF. The CDR3 DNA is TGTGCCAGCAGTAGACAGGGCAGAATGAACACTGAAGCTTTCTTT.

The sample holds one count of this clone. The V gene is TRBV7-6, the J gene TRBJ2-7; 8 nucleotides align to TRBD1. From germline, CDR1 is SGHVS and CDR2 FNYEAQ. The CDR3 contains 15 residues. The trim removed 2 bases at V and 4 bases at J, leaving 7 bases unmatched. The CDR3 spells CASSLTRQGPYEQYF. The CDR3 coding sequence is TGTGCCAGCAGCTTAACCCGACAGGGGCCTTACGAGCAGTACTTC.

The V call is TRBV28, the J call TRBJ1-6; D gene uncertain. The CDR3 sequence is 14 residues long. V was shortened by 6 bases and J by 1 base, with 7 bases between the two germline ends. Germline V gives CDR1 MDHEN, CDR2 SYDVKM. The DNA for the CDR3 is TGTGCCAGCAGACCACAATCCTATAATTCACCCCTCCACTTT. This encodes CASRPQSYNSPLHF. Full variable domain (missing parts from reference TRBV28 and TRBJ1-6): DVKVTQSSRYLVKRTGEKVFLECVQDMDHENMFWYRQDPGLGLRLIYFSYDVKMKEKGDIPEGYSVSREKKERFSLILESASTNQTSMYLCASRPQSYNSPLHFGNGTRLTVT.

The chain is built from TRBV5-1 and TRBJ2-7; TRBD1 aligns across 7 bases. The germline V gene has CDR1 SGHRS and CDR2 YFSETQ. The length of the CDR3 is 14 residues. V dropped 3 bases and J dropped 7; count of bases not matched to a gene: 10. In nucleotides, the CDR3 is TGCGCCAGCAGCTCCACCACAGGGGATTGGGAGCAGTACTTC. This sequence encodes CASSSTTGDWEQYF.

V gene TRBV5-6 combines with J gene TRBJ1-3; tentative D call: TRBD1 (6 bases). The CDR3 extends over 13 amino acids. Germline loops: CDR1 SGHDT, CDR2 YYEEEE. V gave up 2 bases and J gave up 4 bases, with 7 bases separating them. CDR3 sequence: CASSFDRGNTIYF. Written as DNA, the CDR3 is TGTGCCAGCAGCTTTGACAGGGGAAACACCATATATTTT.

The rearrangement uses TRBV5-1 and TRBJ2-7; 7 nucleotides align to TRBD2. J was trimmed by 3 bases and V by 4 bases; bases with no gene match: 10. CDR3 length: 15 residues. CDR1 and CDR2 (germline): SGHRS, YFSETQ. The CDR3, as DNA: TGCGCCAGCAGCCCGACGGTGGGAGGGATCTACGAGCAGTACTTC. Its protein is CASSPTVGGIYEQYF.

The chain joins TRBV28 to TRBJ1-5, with 9 positions matching TRBD1. Losses at the gene ends were 10 bases for V and 7 bases for J; bases not matched to a gene: 5. This CDR3 has 12 residues. From germline, CDR1 is MDHEN and CDR2 SYDVKM. CDR3 amino acids: CATQGAGQPQHF. CDR3 DNA: TGTGCCACACAGGGGGCCGGGCAGCCCCAGCATTTT.

This chain connects TRBV28 to TRBJ2-3; TRBD2 might be the D (6 bases). The CDR3 extends over 13 amino acids. CDR1 MDHEN and CDR2 SYDVKM come from the germline V gene. Trimming shortened V by 9 bases and J by 6 bases, and 16 bases separated the two germline ends. The CDR3 region has the DNA TGTGCCAGTCGGGACTCCCCCCCTGATACGCAGTATTTT. It is translated as CASRDSPPDTQYF.

J is TRBJ1-2 and V is TRBV30, with D hard to call. The V gene lost 5 bases and the J gene lost 8 bases, with 9 bases spanning the gap. CDR1 GTSNPN and CDR2 SVGIG come from the germline V gene (reference sequence). The CDR3 length is 10 residues. CDR3 coding DNA: TGTGCCTGGGGCGGGCGAGGCTACACCTTC. This translates into CAWGGRGYTF.

The rearrangement uses TRBV18 and TRBJ1-1; D is ambiguous. Germline CDR1 KGHSH, CDR2 LQKENI. CDR3 length: 15 amino acids. Trimming cost V 2 bases and J 4 bases, with 14 bases left between them. Here the CDR3 DNA reads TGTGCCAGCTCACCATTTGCGGATTTAGTCACTGAAGCTTTCTTT. The encoded protein is CASSPFADLVTEAFF.

The chain carries TRBV12-5 and TRBJ2-7, with D maybe TRBD2 (5 bases). Germline-derived CDR1 and CDR2 are LGHNT and FRNRAP. Trimming took 3 bases from V and 0 from J, leaving 12 bases between them. The CDR3 is 15 residues long. The CDR3 protein is CASGFSGESSYEQYF. The DNA of the CDR3 is TGTGCTAGTGGTTTTTCCGGGGAGAGCTCCTACGAGCAGTACTTC.

V usage is TRBV7-3 and J usage is TRBJ1-2, with a weak D call TRBD1 (5 bases). This CDR3 region has 16 residues. V lost 1 base, J lost 4 bases, and 16 bases lay in between. CDR1 SGHTA and CDR2 FQGTGA come from the germline V gene. The chain's CDR3 is CASSLNVQGGPYGYTF. In DNA, the CDR3 is TGTGCCAGCAGCTTAAATGTCCAGGGAGGACCCTATGGCTACACCTTC.

The chain links TRBV19 to TRBJ1-4, with TRBD1 matching 7 bases. The CDR3 contains 13 residues. In germline, CDR1 is LNHDA, CDR2 SQIVND (reference sequence). With V trimmed by 10 bases and J by 3 bases, 5 bases remained unmatched. The CDR3: CATLDRANEKLFF. CDR3 nucleotides: TGTGCCACTCTCGACAGGGCTAATGAAAAACTGTTTTTT.

This chain links TRBV11-3 with TRBJ2-2, with D possibly TRBD2 on 5 matching bases. The CDR3 is made up of 14 amino acids. V was cut by 1 base and J by 6 bases, with 9 bases left in between. CDR1 is SGHNT and CDR2 is YENEEA in the germline V gene. The CDR3 coding sequence is TGTGCCAGCAGCTTAGCCCAAGCGGCCGGGGAGCTGTTTTTT. Translation gives CASSLAQAAGELFF.

This chain connects TRBV7-9 to TRBJ2-5, with D maybe TRBD1 (5 bases). This CDR3 has 13 amino acids. Germline loops: CDR1 SEHNR, CDR2 FQNEAQ (reference sequence). Trimming took 4 bases from V and 1 from J, leaving 7 bases between them. The CDR3 protein is CASSSQAQETQYF. As DNA, the CDR3 is TGTGCCAGCAGCTCACAGGCCCAAGAGACCCAGTACTTC.

The V gene is TRBV9, the J gene TRBJ1-3; D gene unclear. The CDR3 spans 17 residues. V gave up 4 bases and J gave up 0 bases, with 17 bases separating them. CDR1 and CDR2 (germline): SGDLS, YYNGEE. The CDR3 nucleotides read TGTGCCAGCAGCCCCCCCGGGTTCACCGGCTCTGGAAACACCATATATTTT. Translated: CASSPPGFTGSGNTIYF.

This clone was found once. V gene TRBV4-1 combines with J gene TRBJ2-3; 7 nucleotides line up with TRBD2. Germline V gene lookup returns CDR1 MGHRA and CDR2 YSYEKL. CDR3 length: 15 residues. Germline trimming cut 6 bases from V and 2 bases from J; bases unmatched to any gene: 8. The chain's CDR3 is CASSLRTSDTDTQYF. The CDR3 DNA follows: TGCGCCAGCAGTCTCCGGACTAGTGACACAGATACGCAGTATTTT.

The rearrangement uses TRBV7-9 and TRBJ1-1, with 9 nucleotides matching TRBD1. J was trimmed by 4 bases and V by 5 bases; bases with no gene match: 8. The CDR3 consists of 15 residues. The germline V gene encodes CDR1 SEHNR and CDR2 FQNEAQ (reference sequence). CDR3 sequence reads: CASSPAGTGITEAFF. The CDR3 DNA sequence: TGTGCCAGCAGCCCGGCGGGGACAGGGATCACTGAAGCTTTCTTT.